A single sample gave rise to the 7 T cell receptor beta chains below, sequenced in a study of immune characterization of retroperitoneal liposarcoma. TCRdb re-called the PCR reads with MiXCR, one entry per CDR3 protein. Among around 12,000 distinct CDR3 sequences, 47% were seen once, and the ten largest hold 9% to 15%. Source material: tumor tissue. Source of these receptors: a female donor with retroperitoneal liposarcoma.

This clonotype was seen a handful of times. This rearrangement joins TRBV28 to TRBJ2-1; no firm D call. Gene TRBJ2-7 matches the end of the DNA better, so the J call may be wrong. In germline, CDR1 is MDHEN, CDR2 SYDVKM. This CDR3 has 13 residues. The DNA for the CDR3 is TGTGCCAGCAGTATCTTTGGGTACTACGAGCAGTACTTC. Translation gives CASSIFGYYEQYF.

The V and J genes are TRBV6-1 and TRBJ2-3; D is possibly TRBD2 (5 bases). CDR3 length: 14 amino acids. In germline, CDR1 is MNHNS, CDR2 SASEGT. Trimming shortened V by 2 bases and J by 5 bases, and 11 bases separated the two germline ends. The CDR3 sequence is CASSETPGIDTQYF. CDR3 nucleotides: TGTGCCAGCAGTGAAACCCCGGGGATAGATACGCAGTATTTT.

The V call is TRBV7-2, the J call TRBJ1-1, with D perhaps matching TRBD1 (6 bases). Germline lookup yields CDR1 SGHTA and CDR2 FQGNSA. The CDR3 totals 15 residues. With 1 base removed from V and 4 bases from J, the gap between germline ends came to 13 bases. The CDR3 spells CASSLDPGTTTEAFF. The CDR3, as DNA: TGTGCCAGCAGCTTAGACCCAGGGACAACCACTGAAGCTTTCTTT. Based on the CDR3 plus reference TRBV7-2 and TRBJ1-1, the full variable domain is GAGVSQSPSNKVTEKGKDVELRCDPISGHTALYWYRQSLGQGLEFLIYFQGNSAPDKSGLPSDRFSAERTGGSVSTLTIQRTQQEDSAVYLCASSLDPGTTTEAFFGQGTRLTVV.

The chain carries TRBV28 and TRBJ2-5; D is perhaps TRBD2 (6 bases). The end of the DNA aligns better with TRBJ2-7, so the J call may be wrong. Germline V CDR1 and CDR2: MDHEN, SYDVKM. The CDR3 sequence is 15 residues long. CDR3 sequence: CASSSAQGGVYEQYF. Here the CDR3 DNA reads TGTGCCAGCAGCTCGGCGCAGGGCGGGGTTTACGAGCAGTACTTC.

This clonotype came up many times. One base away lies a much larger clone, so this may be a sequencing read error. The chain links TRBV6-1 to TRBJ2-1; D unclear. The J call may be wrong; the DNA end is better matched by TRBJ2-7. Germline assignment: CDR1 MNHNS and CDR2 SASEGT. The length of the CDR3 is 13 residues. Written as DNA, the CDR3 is TGTGCCAGCAGTTGGGCCGTTAACAATGAGCAGTACTTC. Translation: CASSWAVNNEQYF.

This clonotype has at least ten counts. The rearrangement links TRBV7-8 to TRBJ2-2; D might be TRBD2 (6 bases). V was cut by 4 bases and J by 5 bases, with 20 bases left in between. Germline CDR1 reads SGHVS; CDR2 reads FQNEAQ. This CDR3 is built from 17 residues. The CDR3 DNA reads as TGTGCCAGCAGCTCAACCTCCTCCGGGGGAAAAACCGGGGAGCTGTTTTTT. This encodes CASSSTSSGGKTGELFF.

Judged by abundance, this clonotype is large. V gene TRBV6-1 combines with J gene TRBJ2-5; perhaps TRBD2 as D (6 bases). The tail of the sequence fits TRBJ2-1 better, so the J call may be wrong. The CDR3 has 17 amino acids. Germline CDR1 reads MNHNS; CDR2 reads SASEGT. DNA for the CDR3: TGTGCCAGCAGTGAAATGAGGGACTTAAAAAACCAAGAGACCCAGTTCTTC. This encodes CASSEMRDLKNQETQFF.